The source of this T cell receptor beta chain is a study of human T cells and chemical hapten exposure. Study at large: Patients received weekly diphenylcyclopropenone doses to the scalp throughout the roughly 24-week study.

Concerning this clonotype itself: Its antigen remains unidentified.

Study observations and caveats: TCRs above 1 in 1000 frequency stayed constant with DPC sensitization.

TCRdb ran MiXCR on the RACE reads and lists one entry per CDR3 protein. The sample holds about 96,000 distinct CDR3 sequences, 7.5% to 10% seen once. This CDR3 region has 15 residues. Germline trimming cut 4 bases from V and 5 bases from J; bases unmatched to any gene: 8. Germline V CDR1 and CDR2: KGHDR, SFDVKD. Specified time point: patch test 2, 6 weeks after DPC sensitization. Treatment in this sample: therapeutic diphenylcyclopropenone sensitization with weekly scalp DPC. From whole blood left unfractionated, total RNA was extracted. The source of this sequence is a woman aged 40-49 years with alopecia areata. Some clones in this sample may be carry-over from other donors' samples. The sample was whole blood, taken in connection with sensitization to the hapten diphenylcyclopropenone (DPC). The genes are TRBV24-1 and TRBJ2-3; TRBD1 matches at 7 bases. The CDR3, as DNA: TGTGCCACCAGTGACCCGACAGGGACCGGAGATACGCAGTATTTT. Translated: CATSDPTGTGDTQYF.